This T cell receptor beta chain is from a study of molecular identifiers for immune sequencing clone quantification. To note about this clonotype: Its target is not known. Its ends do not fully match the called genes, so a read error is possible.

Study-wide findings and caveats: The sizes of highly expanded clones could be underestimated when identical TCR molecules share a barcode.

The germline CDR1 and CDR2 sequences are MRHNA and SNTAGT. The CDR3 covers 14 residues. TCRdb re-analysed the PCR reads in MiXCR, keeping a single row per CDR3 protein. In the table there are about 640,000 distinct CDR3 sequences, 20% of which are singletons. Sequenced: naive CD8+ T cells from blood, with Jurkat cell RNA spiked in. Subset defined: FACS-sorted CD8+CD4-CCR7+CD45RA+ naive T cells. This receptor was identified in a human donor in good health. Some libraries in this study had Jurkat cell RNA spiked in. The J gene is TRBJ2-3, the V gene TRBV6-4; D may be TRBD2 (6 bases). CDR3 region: CASSDYGSTNTQYF. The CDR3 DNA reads TGTGCCAGCAGTGACTACGGGAGCACAAATACGCAGTATTTT.